The 9 T cell receptor beta chains reported below all come from one sample, sequenced in a study of blood T cell repertoires in COVID-19. Produced via immunoSEQ multiplex PCR; TCRdb's table is partial and in-frame only. The sample includes about 36,000 clones, 85% to 90% seen only once; the top ten take 25%. The sequenced material came from peripheral blood. Receptors originate from a man between 60 and 75 years old with active or convalescent COVID-19.

This rearrangement joins TRBV2 to TRBJ2-2, with 10 bases that match TRBD1. The CDR3 contains 15 residues. Losses at the gene ends were 5 bases for V and 2 bases for J; bases not matched to a gene: 2. Germline CDR1 is SNHLY and CDR2 is FYNNEI. As DNA, the CDR3 is TGTGCCAGCAGTAGACAGGGGGCAAACACCGGGGAGCTGTTTTTT. Translated, it gives CASSRQGANTGELFF.

This chain connects TRBV18 to TRBJ2-3; 7 bases fit TRBD1. The V gene's germline CDR1 is KGHSH and CDR2 LQKENI. The CDR3 is made up of 14 amino acids. With 4 bases clipped from V and 2 bases from J, the junction kept 3 bases outside the gene matches. For the CDR3, the DNA is TGTGCCAGCTCACGGGACAGTTTCACAGATACGCAGTATTTT. This sequence encodes CASSRDSFTDTQYF.

The genes are TRBV7-9 and TRBJ2-1, with TRBD2 identical over 9 bases. This CDR3 contains 11 residues. Germline assignment: CDR1 SEHNR and CDR2 FQNEAQ (reference sequence). This chain's CDR3 is CGGREYNEQFF. The CDR3, as DNA: TGTGGCGGGAGGGAATACAATGAGCAGTTCTTC.

This clone occurred once. The CDR3 DNA reads TGTGCCAGCTCACCACCGTCTGGTGCAGGTACGCAGTATTTT. The encoded protein is CASSPPSGAGTQYF. The chain combines TRBV18 with TRBJ2-3; D remains ambiguous. This CDR3 region has 14 residues. CDR1 is KGHSH and CDR2 is LQKENI in the germline V gene. Deletions cut 0 bases from V and 8 bases from J, with 12 bases between.

The CDR3 DNA reads as TGTGCCAGCAGTAGGGGGCCAGAGACCCAGTACTTC. It yields the protein CASSRGPETQYF. This chain connects TRBV12-3 or TRBV12-4 to TRBJ2-5, with 7 bases fitting TRBD1. The CDR3 loop spans 12 amino acids. The junction had 1 base not matched to a gene; V was cut back by 5 bases and J by 4 bases.

DNA of the CDR3: TGCAGCGTTGAAAATCCCGCCGGGTACACTGAAGCTTTCTTT. Translation: CSVENPAGYTEAFF. The chain carries TRBV29-1 and TRBJ1-1; D is unclear. The CDR3 is made up of 14 amino acids. In germline, CDR1 is SQVTM, CDR2 ANQGSEA. The V end was cut by 2 bases, the J end by 3 bases, with 13 bases between. Full variable domain (outside the CDR3, taken from reference TRBV29-1 and TRBJ1-1): SAVISQKPSRDICQRGTSLTIQCQVDSQVTMMFWYRQQPGQSLTLIATANQGSEATYESGFVIDKFPISRPNLTFSTLTVSNMSPEDSSIYLCSVENPAGYTEAFFGQGTRLTVV.

The chain has TRBV18 and TRBJ2-7, with D perhaps matching TRBD1 (6 bases). This CDR3 has 14 amino acids. The germline V and J ends were trimmed by 3 bases and 3 bases, with 12 bases remaining between them. Germline V gene lookup returns CDR1 KGHSH and CDR2 LQKENI. CDR3 sequence reads: CASSPFPDSYEQYF. DNA of the CDR3: TGTGCCAGCTCACCTTTTCCGGACAGCTACGAGCAGTACTTC.

The V and J genes are TRBV10-3 and TRBJ2-3; 11 bases line up with TRBD2. CDR1 ENHRY and CDR2 SYGVKD come from the germline V gene. This CDR3 comprises 14 residues. Unmatched junction bases numbered 6, after V lost 10 bases and J lost 3 bases. CDR3 nucleotides: TGTGCCAGTAGTACTAGCGGGAGAACAGATACGCAGTATTTT. Translating gives CASSTSGRTDTQYF.

The chain joins TRBV5-1 to TRBJ2-1, with 9 bases aligning to TRBD2. The CDR3 has 15 amino acids. The junction had 6 bases not matched to a gene; V was cut back by 4 bases and J by 4 bases. The V gene's germline CDR1 is SGHRS and CDR2 YFSETQ. Here the CDR3 reads CASSQAGGGYNEQFF. The DNA of the CDR3 is TGCGCCAGCAGCCAAGCGGGAGGAGGATACAATGAGCAGTTCTTC.